Listed here are 13 T cell receptor beta chains from one sample, sequenced in a study of Ad26.COV2.S vaccination and SARS-CoV-2 variants. TCRdb keeps only in-frame clones here, not all; method: immunoSEQ multiplex PCR. The sample includes 300,000 to 400,000 clones, approximately 90% of them seen just once. The material was peripheral blood, obtained after recovery from COVID-19. The receptor source for this set is a human donor who had recovered from COVID-19.

This clone is a singleton in its sample. V is TRBV7-3 and J is TRBJ1-1; TRBD1 agrees at 8 bases. J lost 5 bases, V lost 6 bases, and 14 bases had no gene match. From germline, CDR1 is SGHTA and CDR2 FQGTGA. The CDR3 is 16 amino acids. The CDR3 DNA is TGTGCCAGCAGTCCCACCAATCAGGGGGCGCGGACTGAAGCTTTCTTT. This translates into CASSPTNQGARTEAFF.

The rearrangement uses TRBV12-3 or TRBV12-4 and TRBJ1-2, with 7 bases that match TRBD1. V lost 5 bases and J lost 4; bases outside the gene matches: 4. This CDR3 has 13 amino acids. This CDR3 is CASSTGDSYGYTF. The CDR3, as DNA: TGTGCCAGCAGTACCGGGGACAGCTATGGCTACACCTTC.

For this clone: A junction boundary mismatches the germline segment, possibly from a read error. The chain combines TRBV6-1 with TRBJ2-7; D gene uncertain. Germline V gene lookup returns CDR1 MNHNS and CDR2 SASEGT. The CDR3 has 14 amino acids. DNA for the CDR3: TGTGCCAGCACTGAAACCCAGGTTCGGAGCGAGCAGTACTTC. This codes for CASTETQVRSEQYF.

This chain links TRBV9 with TRBJ1-2; 8 bases align to TRBD1. CDR3 length: 14 residues. Trimming removed 3 bases from V and 4 bases from J; junction bases left unmatched: 5. Per germline, CDR1 SGDLS and CDR2 YYNGEE. The CDR3, as DNA: TGTGCCAGCAGCGGGTACAGGGGGACCTATGGCTACACCTTC. Protein product: CASSGYRGTYGYTF.

CDR3 residues: CASSFPGDQPQHF. CDR3 bases: TGTGCCAGCAGCTTCCCTGGTGATCAGCCCCAGCATTTT. This sequence joins TRBV7-7 and TRBJ1-5; D gene uncertain. Germline V gives CDR1 SSHAT, CDR2 FNYEAQ (reference sequence). CDR3 length equals 13 residues. Trimming stripped 3 bases from V and 5 bases from J, with 8 bases between.

The rearrangement joins TRBV6-5 to TRBJ2-7; D is unclear. The CDR3 sequence is 14 residues long. CDR1 MNHEY and CDR2 SVGAGI come from the germline V gene. Trimming shortened V by 10 bases and J by 0 bases, and 16 bases separated the two germline ends. The CDR3 bases are TGTGCCACCTCCCAACTGGTGAGCTCCTACGAGCAGTACTTC. It codes for CATSQLVSSYEQYF.

J is TRBJ2-5 and V is TRBV7-9; 8 positions match TRBD2. V was pared by 7 bases and J by 0 bases, with 7 bases of the junction left unmatched. Germline CDR1 reads SEHNR; CDR2 reads FQNEAQ (reference sequence). The CDR3 loop spans 15 amino acids. CDR3 sequence (DNA): TGTGCCAGCACCCGACTTAGCGGGGACCAAGAGACCCAGTACTTC. It translates to CASTRLSGDQETQYF.

This chain uses TRBV11-2 with TRBJ2-2; 9 positions match TRBD2. V was pared by 3 bases and J by 6 bases, with 8 bases of the junction left unmatched. Germline V gives CDR1 SGHAT, CDR2 FQNNGV. The CDR3 has 16 amino acids. DNA of the CDR3: TGTGCCAGCAGCTTGTCGCCTAGCGGGGCCTCCGGGGAGCTGTTTTTT. Its translation: CASSLSPSGASGELFF.

This clone showed up just a few times. The rearrangement joins TRBV6-5 to TRBJ2-3; 8 nucleotides match TRBD2. This CDR3 is 14 amino acids long. Germline CDR1 reads MNHEY; CDR2 reads SVGAGI. J lost 4 bases, V lost 6 bases, and 6 bases had no gene match. CDR3 nucleotide sequence: TGTGCCAGCAGAATAGGACTAGCCCCAGATACGCAGTATTTT. Protein product: CASRIGLAPDTQYF.

This chain links TRBV5-8 with TRBJ1-5, with D perhaps matching TRBD1 (6 bases). The CDR3 extends over 18 amino acids. Trimming took off 0 bases at V and 0 bases at J, with 16 bases between the two ends. CDR1 is SGHTS and CDR2 is YDEGEE in the germline V gene. The DNA for the CDR3 is TGTGCCAGCAGCTTGGTTCAGGGGCTTGCGTATAGCAATCAGCCCCAGCATTTT. Its translation: CASSLVQGLAYSNQPQHF.

This chain uses TRBV4-1 with TRBJ1-2; D is uncertain. CDR1 is MGHRA, CDR2 YSYEKL, per germline. There are 14 residues in the CDR3. V was cut by 0 bases and J by 6 bases, with 11 bases left in between. CDR3 DNA: TGCGCCAGCAGCCAAGACGTACCGTATCATGGCTACACCTTC. Encoded protein: CASSQDVPYHGYTF.

The genes are TRBV7-6 and TRBJ1-1; tentative D call: TRBD1 (6 bases). Germline CDR1 is SGHVS and CDR2 is FNYEAQ. Trimming removed 3 bases at V and 4 bases at J, with 9 bases between. The CDR3 is made up of 13 amino acids. The CDR3 region is CASSLRGGTEAFF. The DNA for the CDR3 is TGTGCCAGCAGCTTGAGAGGGGGCACTGAAGCTTTCTTT.

This clone has a single count. The gene calls are TRBV11-2 and TRBJ2-5, with D unclear. The V and J ends lost 0 bases and 2 bases respectively, with 10 bases between them. The CDR3 is made up of 15 amino acids. The germline V gene has CDR1 SGHAT and CDR2 FQNNGV. CDR3 residues: CASSLDFGPQETQYF. Here the CDR3 DNA reads TGTGCCAGCAGCTTAGACTTTGGGCCTCAAGAGACCCAGTACTTC.